A single sample is the source of the 25 T cell receptor beta chains below, sequenced in a study of blood T cells in healthy people across ages. Combining a sample-barcoded 5' primer with a J-beta primer mix, a second PCR ran for about 6 to 12 cycles. TCRdb re-called the 5' RACE reads with MiXCR, one entry per CDR3 protein. The sample has about 1.5 million distinct CDR3 sequences, about 45% seen once. Sequencing used blood. The receptors originated from a woman in her late teens or twenties in good health.

CDR3 in amino acids: CASTKGGDDPYGYTF. Written as DNA, the CDR3 is TGTGCCAGCACTAAAGGGGGGGATGATCCCTATGGCTACACCTTC. The V and J genes are TRBV9 and TRBJ1-2; D is possibly TRBD1 (6 bases). CDR3 size: 15 residues. Germline V gene lookup returns CDR1 SGDLS and CDR2 YYNGEE. V lost 6 bases to trimming and J lost 4 bases, with 19 bases between them. Drawing the rest from reference TRBV9 and TRBJ1-2, the complete variable domain is DSGVTQTPKHLITATGQRVTLRCSPRSGDLSVYWYQQSLDQGLQFLIQYYNGEERAKGNILERFSAQQFPDLHSELNLSSLELGDSALYFCASTKGGDDPYGYTFGSGTRLTVV.

This sequence joins TRBV2 and TRBJ2-7, with 9 nucleotides matching TRBD2. Germline V gene data show CDR1 as SNHLY and CDR2 as FYNNEI. The V segment lost 6 bases and the J segment 4 bases; nucleotides outside the gene matches: 7. CDR3 length: 14 residues. In DNA, the CDR3 is TGTGCCAGCAGGAAAGGGACTAGCAGTTACGAGCAGTACTTC. This encodes CASRKGTSSYEQYF.

This clonotype was picked up a small number of times. The chain couples TRBV3-1 to TRBJ2-7; 9 nucleotides align to TRBD2. The CDR3 runs to 16 residues. With V trimmed by 4 bases and J by 5 bases, 12 bases remained unmatched. Germline V gene lookup returns CDR1 LGHDT and CDR2 YNNKEL (reference sequence). The CDR3 here is CASSPYGSGRSNEQYF. The CDR3 coding sequence is TGTGCCAGCAGCCCTTACGGGAGCGGGAGGAGTAACGAGCAGTACTTC.

A few counts support this clonotype. The chain employs TRBV7-9 and TRBJ2-7; the match to TRBD1 covers 9 bases. CDR3 length: 15 amino acids. The junction had 7 bases not matched to a gene; V was cut back by 7 bases and J by 0 bases. Germline CDR1 reads SEHNR; CDR2 reads FQNEAQ (reference sequence). CDR3 protein: CASNPGTGFSYEQYF. CDR3 in DNA: TGTGCCAGCAACCCCGGGACAGGGTTCTCCTACGAGCAGTACTTC. Complete variable domain (other parts from reference TRBV7-9 and TRBJ2-7): DTGVSQNPRHKITKRGQNVTFRCDPISEHNRLYWYRQTLGQGPEFLTYFQNEAQLEKSRLLSDRFSAERPKGSFSTLEIQRTEQGDSAMYLCASNPGTGFSYEQYFGPGTRLTVT.

A note on this clonotype: The junction departs from the called germline gene at one end, perhaps through a read error. V usage is TRBV25-1 and J usage is TRBJ2-1; possible D gene TRBD2, 7 bases. The V gene's germline CDR1 is MGHDK and CDR2 SYGVNS. The CDR3 sequence is 15 residues long. The CDR3 reads CAGSEQGGRDNEQFF. In nucleotides, the CDR3 is TGTGCCGGCAGTGAACAGGGTGGGAGGGACAATGAGCAGTTCTTC.

The sample holds a few counts of this clonotype. CDR3 DNA: TGTGCCAGCAGTCCATTTGGAGGGGATTATAGCAATCAGCCCCAGCATTTT. Amino acid sequence: CASSPFGGDYSNQPQHF. The rearrangement uses TRBV6-1 and TRBJ1-5; perhaps TRBD1 as D (5 bases). Germline CDR1 MNHNS, CDR2 SASEGT. V was pared by 5 bases and J by 0 bases, with 17 bases between. CDR3 length: 17 amino acids.

The CDR3 protein is CSASTSGSGNEQFF. Here the CDR3 DNA reads TGCAGTGCTAGCACTAGCGGGAGCGGAAATGAGCAGTTCTTC. The V and J genes are TRBV20-1 and TRBJ2-1; 11 bases line up with TRBD2. Trimming cost V 3 bases and J 7 bases; bases outside gene matches: 5. Per germline, CDR1 DFQATT and CDR2 SNEGSKA (reference sequence). The CDR3 has 14 amino acids.

This rearrangement joins TRBV6-1 to TRBJ1-1, with TRBD1 identical over 9 bases. Germline V gene sequence: CDR1 MNHNS, CDR2 SASEGT. V shed 10 bases and J 1 base; nucleotides not matched to a gene: 4. This CDR3 contains 13 residues. DNA of the CDR3: TGTGCCACCTTGGGACAGGGGAACACTGAAGCTTTCTTT. Amino acid sequence: CATLGQGNTEAFF.

This chain uses TRBV11-2 with TRBJ2-2; D is undetermined. This CDR3 contains 14 residues. The V gene lost 3 bases and the J gene lost 1 base, with 6 bases spanning the gap. Germline V gene sequence: CDR1 SGHAT, CDR2 FQNNGV. The CDR3 here is CASSFDVNTGELFF. The CDR3 DNA follows: TGTGCCAGCAGCTTCGACGTGAACACCGGGGAGCTGTTTTTT.

There are a few counts of this clonotype. The chain carries TRBV6-5 and TRBJ2-7; D is ambiguous. From germline, CDR1 is MNHEY and CDR2 SVGAGI. The ends were cut back, 5 bases at V and 7 bases at J, with 12 bases in the middle. There are 12 residues in the CDR3. The CDR3 sequence is CASSLPGWEQYF. CDR3 bases: TGTGCCAGCAGTCTACCGGGCTGGGAGCAGTACTTC.

This clonotype was counted a few times. The chain links TRBV5-5 to TRBJ2-7; D possibly corresponds to TRBD2 (5 bases). V gave up 0 bases and J gave up 7 bases, with 17 bases separating them. Germline V gene sequence: CDR1 SGHKS, CDR2 YYEKEE (reference sequence). The CDR3 loop spans 15 amino acids. The CDR3 loop reads CASSLEGSYSNEQYF. As DNA, the CDR3 is TGTGCCAGCAGCTTGGAAGGGAGCTACAGTAATGAGCAGTACTTC.

This clonotype showed up just a few times. The DNA for the CDR3 is TGTGCCAGCAGCTTGCTGGAGACTGAAGCTTTCTTT. Its translation: CASSLLETEAFF. The V call is TRBV7-6, the J call TRBJ1-1; D is undetermined. CDR3 length: 12 amino acids. V was shortened by 3 bases and J by 5 bases, with 7 bases between the two germline ends. Germline lookup yields CDR1 SGHVS and CDR2 FNYEAQ.

The chain joins TRBV6-5 to TRBJ1-2; D uncertain. Germline loops: CDR1 MNHEY, CDR2 SVGAGI. V was clipped by 6 bases and J by 4 bases, with 15 bases between them. The CDR3 length is 14 residues. As DNA, the CDR3 is TGTGCCAGCAGCCTGGCCCTGGGGAGCTATGGCTACACCTTC. Its protein is CASSLALGSYGYTF.

This clonotype came up a few times. V usage is TRBV7-2 and J usage is TRBJ1-2; D might be TRBD1 (5 bases). The CDR3 runs to 15 residues. Germline V gives CDR1 SGHTA, CDR2 FQGNSA. The V and J ends lost 0 bases and 4 bases respectively, with 12 bases between them. This CDR3 reads CASSLAAAGTYGYTF. CDR3 in DNA: TGTGCCAGCAGCTTAGCGGCGGCAGGGACCTATGGCTACACCTTC.

This sequence joins TRBV7-8 and TRBJ1-2; weak D call: TRBD1 (5 bases). Germline V gives CDR1 SGHVS, CDR2 FQNEAQ. This CDR3 has 16 amino acids. The V end was cut by 5 bases, the J end by 2 bases, with 18 bases between. The CDR3: CASSQGWSSSNYGYTF. The CDR3 DNA sequence: TGTGCCAGCAGCCAGGGATGGAGCAGTAGCAACTATGGCTACACCTTC.

This clonotype showed up just a few times. The V gene is TRBV7-9, the J gene TRBJ1-1; a possible D gene is TRBD1 (6 bases). The length of the CDR3 is 15 residues. V was cut by 4 bases and J by 3 bases, with 15 bases left in between. In germline, CDR1 is SEHNR, CDR2 FQNEAQ (reference sequence). The CDR3 here is CASSSPEGGDTEAFF. The CDR3 nucleotides read TGTGCCAGCAGCTCACCGGAGGGGGGGGACACTGAAGCTTTCTTT.

The chain carries TRBV29-1 and TRBJ2-7; the D is unclear. Trimming removed 4 bases at V and 0 bases at J, with 10 bases between. This CDR3 region has 13 residues. Germline V gene sequence: CDR1 SQVTM, CDR2 ANQGSEA. CDR3 nucleotides: TGCAGCGTTGTCGGGCGACGCTCCTACGAGCAGTACTTC. Amino acid sequence: CSVVGRRSYEQYF.

In its sample, this clonotype was seen many times. One end of the junction does not line up with germline, which may come from a read error. CDR3 protein: CASSLGLAGVGTDTQYF. DNA for the CDR3: TGTGCCAGCAGTTTAGGACTAGCGGGAGTAGGCACAGATACGCAGTATTTT. V usage is TRBV7-2 and J usage is TRBJ2-3; 13 positions match TRBD2. Germline loops: CDR1 SGHTA, CDR2 FQGNSA. The CDR3 is 17 residues long.

The rearrangement joins TRBV3-1 to TRBJ1-4; perhaps TRBD1 as D (5 bases). V lost 4 bases and J 8 bases, leaving 17 bases between the germline ends. Germline-derived CDR1 and CDR2 are LGHDT and YNNKEL (reference sequence). This CDR3 is built from 15 residues. In nucleotides, the CDR3 is TGTGCCAGCAGCCCAACGACAGCCCCTGGAGAAAAACTGTTTTTT. It specifies CASSPTTAPGEKLFF.

The chain uses TRBV7-3 and TRBJ2-5; D gene ambiguous. With the DNA end fitting TRBJ2-7 better, the J assignment may be wrong. The CDR3 consists of 14 residues. Germline V gene data show CDR1 as SGHTA and CDR2 as FQGTGA. The CDR3 region has the DNA TGTGCCAGCAGCTTAGACCCCCAATGGTACGAGCAGTACTTC. Protein: CASSLDPQWYEQYF.

This clonotype was seen a handful of times. This chain joins TRBV25-1 and TRBJ2-7; D might be TRBD1 (6 bases). The CDR3 length is 15 residues. Trimming took off 5 bases at V and 2 bases at J, with 16 bases between the two ends. Germline CDR1 reads MGHDK; CDR2 reads SYGVNS. The CDR3 DNA follows: TGTGCCAGCAGTCGGATAGGGACATTTACCTACGAGCAGTACTTC. This codes for CASSRIGTFTYEQYF.

This clonotype was seen a handful of times. The gene calls are TRBV12-3 or TRBV12-4 and TRBJ2-3; a weak D match, TRBD2 (6 bases). CDR3 length: 16 amino acids. Trimming stripped 3 bases from V and 8 bases from J, with 21 bases between. CDR3 sequence: CASSFRILAGGATQYF. As DNA, the CDR3 is TGTGCCAGCAGTTTCCGGATATTAGCTGGCGGGGCTACGCAGTATTTT.

The sample holds a few counts of this clonotype. The chain recombines TRBV10-3 with TRBJ2-4; 9 nucleotides align to TRBD2. The trim removed 0 bases at V and 5 bases at J, leaving 23 bases unmatched. There are 22 residues in the CDR3. Germline CDR1 reads ENHRY; CDR2 reads SYGVKD. CDR3 in DNA: TGTGCCATCAGTGAGTCGATTTCAGGAGTCGACTCGGCTAGCGGGGAGGAAAACATTCAGTACTTC. It specifies CAISESISGVDSASGEENIQYF.

The V call is TRBV25-1, the J call TRBJ1-1; possible D gene TRBD1, 5 bases. V was trimmed by 1 base and J by 7 bases, leaving 13 bases between them. Germline CDR1 is MGHDK and CDR2 is SYGVNS. The CDR3 spans 14 residues. Here the CDR3 DNA reads TGTGCCAGCAGTGAATCGGGACGGGGGGATGAAGCTTTCTTT. Its translation is CASSESGRGDEAFF.

The rearrangement uses TRBV12-3 or TRBV12-4 and TRBJ2-2; maybe TRBD2 (5 bases). Trimming took 2 bases from V and 6 from J, leaving 13 bases between them. The CDR3 runs 15 residues. CDR3 protein: CASSLRPGNPGELFF. The DNA of the CDR3 is TGTGCCAGCAGTTTACGGCCCGGGAATCCCGGGGAGCTGTTTTTT.